The entry below describes one T cell receptor beta chain. Original processing notes: Amplification of reference gene primers was used by the study to estimate nucleated cell counts. The repertoire was sequenced with immunoSEQ multiplex PCR; TCRdb's copy has only in-frame clones and lacks some. V, J and clone size were drawn from that table, and D and trimming were deduced from the DNA. Counted here are about 74,000 clones, 78% occurring once; the ten biggest clones make up less than 20%. The entry originates in a study of blood T cell repertoires in COVID-19. Turning to the study itself: There were acute and convalescent COVID-19 samples, and they came from the United States, Italy and Spain. In each case, the material was cDNA or gDNA derived from T cells, B-cell-depleted T cells, or PBMCs.

Sequenced: peripheral blood. The sequence was collected from a human donor in a cohort sampled during active COVID-19.

DNA of the CDR3: TGTGCCAGCAGCTTTCAGACAGGGAACTACGAGCAGTACTTC. It specifies CASSFQTGNYEQYF. This sequence joins TRBV5-4 and TRBJ2-7, with TRBD1 identical over 7 bases. The CDR3 is 14 residues long. V trimming: 2 bases; J trimming: 3 bases; junction bases outside the gene matches: 5. From germline, CDR1 is SGHNT and CDR2 YYREEE (reference sequence).